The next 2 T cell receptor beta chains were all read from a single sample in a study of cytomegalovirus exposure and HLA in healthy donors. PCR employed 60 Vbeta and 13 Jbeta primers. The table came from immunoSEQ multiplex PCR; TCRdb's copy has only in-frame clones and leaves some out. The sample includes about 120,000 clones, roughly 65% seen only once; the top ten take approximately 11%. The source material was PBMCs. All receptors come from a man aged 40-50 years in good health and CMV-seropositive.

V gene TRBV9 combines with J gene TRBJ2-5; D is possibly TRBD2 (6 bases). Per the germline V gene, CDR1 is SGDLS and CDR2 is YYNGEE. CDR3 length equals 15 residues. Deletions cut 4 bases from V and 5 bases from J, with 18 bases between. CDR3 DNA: TGTGCCAGCAGCCCACGTCGGGAGCCGGGGGAGACCCAGTACTTC. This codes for CASSPRREPGETQYF. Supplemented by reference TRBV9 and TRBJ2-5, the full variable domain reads DSGVTQTPKHLITATGQRVTLRCSPRSGDLSVYWYQQSLDQGLQFLIQYYNGEERAKGNILERFSAQQFPDLHSELNLSSLELGDSALYFCASSPRREPGETQYFGPGTRLLVL.

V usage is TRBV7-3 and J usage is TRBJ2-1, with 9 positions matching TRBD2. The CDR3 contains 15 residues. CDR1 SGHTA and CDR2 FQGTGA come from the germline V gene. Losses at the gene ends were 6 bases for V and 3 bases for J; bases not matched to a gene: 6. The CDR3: CASRSGTSSYNEQFF. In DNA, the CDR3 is TGTGCCAGCAGGTCCGGGACTAGCAGCTACAATGAGCAGTTCTTC. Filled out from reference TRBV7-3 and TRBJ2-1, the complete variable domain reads GAGVSQTPSNKVTEKGKYVELRCDPISGHTALYWYRQSLGQGPEFLIYFQGTGAADDSGLPNDRFFAVRPEGSVSTLKIQRTERGDSAVYLCASRSGTSSYNEQFFGPGTRLTVL.